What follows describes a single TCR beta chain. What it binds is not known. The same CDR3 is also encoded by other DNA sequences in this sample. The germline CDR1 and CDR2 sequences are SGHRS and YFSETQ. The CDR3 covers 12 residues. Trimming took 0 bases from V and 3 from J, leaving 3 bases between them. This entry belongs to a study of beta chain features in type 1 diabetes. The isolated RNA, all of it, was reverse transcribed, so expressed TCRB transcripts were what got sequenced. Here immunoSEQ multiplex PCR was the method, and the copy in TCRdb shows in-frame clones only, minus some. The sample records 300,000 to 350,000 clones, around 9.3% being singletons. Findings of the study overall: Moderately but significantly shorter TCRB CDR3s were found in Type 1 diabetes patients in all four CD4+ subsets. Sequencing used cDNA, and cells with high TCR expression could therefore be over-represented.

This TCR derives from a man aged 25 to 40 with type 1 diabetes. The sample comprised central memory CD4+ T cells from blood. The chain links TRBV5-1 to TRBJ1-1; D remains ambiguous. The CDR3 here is CASSLGDTEAFF. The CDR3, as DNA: TGCGCCAGCAGCTTGGGGGACACTGAAGCTTTCTTT.